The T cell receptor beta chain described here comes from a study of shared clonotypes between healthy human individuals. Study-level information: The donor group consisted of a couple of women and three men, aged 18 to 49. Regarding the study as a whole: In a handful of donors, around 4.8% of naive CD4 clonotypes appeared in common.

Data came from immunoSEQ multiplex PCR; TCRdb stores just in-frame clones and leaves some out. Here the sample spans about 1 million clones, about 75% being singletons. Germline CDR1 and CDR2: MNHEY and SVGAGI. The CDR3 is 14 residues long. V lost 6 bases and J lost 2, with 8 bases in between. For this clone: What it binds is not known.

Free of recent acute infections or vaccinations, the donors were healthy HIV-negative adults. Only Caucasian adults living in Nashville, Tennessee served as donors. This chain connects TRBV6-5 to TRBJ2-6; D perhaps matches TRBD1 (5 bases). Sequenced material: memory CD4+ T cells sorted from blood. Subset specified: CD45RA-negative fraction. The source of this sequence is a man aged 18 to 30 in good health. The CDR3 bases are TGTGCCAGCAGAAAAGGGGCTGGGGCCAACGTCCTGACTTTC. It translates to CASRKGAGANVLTF.